The clone carrying this TCR beta chain was observed a single time. The data derive from a study of beta chain features in type 1 diabetes. Every bit of the isolated RNA underwent reverse transcription, so sequencing read expressed TCRB transcripts. Some clones are missing from TCRdb's copy, which holds only in-frame ones; the method was immunoSEQ multiplex PCR. The table lists some 150,000 clones, roughly 10% of them singletons, with roughly 2% in the top ten. The CDR3 contains 15 residues. Trimming took off 3 bases at V and 0 bases at J, with 12 bases between the two ends. Germline V gene lookup returns CDR1 SGHNT and CDR2 YYREEE (reference sequence).

Sequencing was done on a sample of central memory CD4+ T cells from blood. This receptor was taken from a man between 18 and 35 years old in good health. This chain connects TRBV5-4 to TRBJ2-5, with D possibly being TRBD1 or TRBD2 (6 bases each). The CDR3 loop is CASSSGAGNQETQYF. The CDR3, as DNA: TGTGCCAGCAGCTCGGGGGCAGGGAACCAAGAGACCCAGTACTTC.